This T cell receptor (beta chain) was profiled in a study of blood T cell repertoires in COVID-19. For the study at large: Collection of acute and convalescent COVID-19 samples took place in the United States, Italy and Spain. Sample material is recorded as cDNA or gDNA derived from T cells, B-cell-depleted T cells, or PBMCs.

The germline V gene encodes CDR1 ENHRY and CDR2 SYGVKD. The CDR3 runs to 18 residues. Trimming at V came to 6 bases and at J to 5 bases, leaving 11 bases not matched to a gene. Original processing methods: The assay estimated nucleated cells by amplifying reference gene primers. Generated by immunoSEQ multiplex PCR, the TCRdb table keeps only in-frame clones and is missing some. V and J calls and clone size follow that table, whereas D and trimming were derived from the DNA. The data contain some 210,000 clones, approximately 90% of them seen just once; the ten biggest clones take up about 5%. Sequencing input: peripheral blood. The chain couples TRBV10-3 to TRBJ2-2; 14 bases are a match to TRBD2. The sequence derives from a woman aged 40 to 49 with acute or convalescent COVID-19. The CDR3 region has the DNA TGTGCCATCAGGGTAGGACTAGCGGGGGGAATTTCGACCGGGGAGCTGTTTTTT. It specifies CAIRVGLAGGISTGELFF.